The T cell receptor (beta chain) under discussion was sequenced for a study of blood T cell repertoires in COVID-19. The repertoire was sequenced with immunoSEQ multiplex PCR; TCRdb's copy has only in-frame clones and lacks some. The data show about 210,000 clones, approximately 78% seen once. The CDR3 has 16 amino acids. With 5 bases removed from V and 1 base from J, the gap between germline ends came to 15 bases. Germline V gene data show CDR1 as SGHTA and CDR2 as FQGNSA. The gene calls are TRBV7-2 and TRBJ2-1, with D possibly matching TRBD1 (6 bases). The sequenced material came from peripheral blood. This TCR was sampled from a woman aged 65 to 85 with COVID-19, enrolled during active disease. Written as DNA, the CDR3 is TGTGCCAGCAGCCGTTCTAGGGGGATATCCTACAATGAGCAGTTCTTC. Translating gives CASSRSRGISYNEQFF.